The 27 T cell receptor beta chains given below trace back to one sample, sequenced in a study of human T cells and chemical hapten exposure (dated by TCRdb to the early 2020s). The sample's time point, from its label and the paper: pre-sensitization, week 0. The treatment or condition label corresponds to: therapeutic diphenylcyclopropenone sensitization with weekly scalp DPC. The library was built by means of RACE. These reads were obtained on a NextSeq 500. The public reads were run again by TCRdb, first through fastp at Q25 and then through MiXCR, and only productive beta chains were kept. Identical CDR3 protein sequences are pooled into one entry, listed with their most common genes and DNA. The sample table contains around 330,000 distinct CDR3 sequences; only one count was recorded for around 5.5% of them. Of the sample, more than 8% falls within the top ten clones. Specimen: whole blood, collected in connection with sensitization to the hapten diphenylcyclopropenone (DPC). The receptor source for this set is a young woman with alopecia areata. Some clones in this sample may be carry-over from other donors' samples.

The genes are TRBV6-6 and TRBJ1-6; D perhaps matches TRBD1 (5 bases). The V gene's germline CDR1 is MNHNY and CDR2 SVGAGI (reference sequence). The V end was cut by 2 bases, the J end by 7 bases, with 12 bases between. The length of the CDR3 is 15 residues. The CDR3 sequence: CASSYRGAGNSPLHF. The CDR3 DNA follows: TGTGCCAGCAGTTACCGGGGCGCGGGCAATTCACCCCTCCACTTT.

CDR3 region: CASSRLQGAGEQYF. CDR3 DNA: TGCGCCAGCAGCCGGCTCCAGGGGGCAGGCGAGCAGTACTTC. The chain employs TRBV4-3 and TRBJ2-7; TRBD1 agrees at 8 bases. The CDR3 loop spans 14 amino acids. The V and J ends lost 4 bases and 6 bases, in that order; junction bases with no gene match: 8. Looked up from germline, CDR1 is LGHNA and CDR2 is YSLEER.

Notes on this clonotype: This sequence may be a read error, since a much larger clone differs from it by one base. Likely a read error: the CDR3 ends without its conserved phenylalanine or tryptophan. This chain connects TRBV5-1 to TRBJ2-7, with a tentative D call TRBD1 (6 bases). This CDR3 spans 13 amino acids. V lost 0 bases to trimming and J lost 2 bases, with 6 bases between them. Germline loops: CDR1 SGHRS, CDR2 YFSETQ. CDR3 DNA sequence: TGCGCCAGCAGCTTGGACAGGGCCTACGAGCAGTACTAC. It is translated as CASSLDRAYEQYY.

The V call is TRBV7-9, the J call TRBJ1-1; D is unresolved. CDR1 and CDR2 (germline): SEHNR, FQNEAQ (reference sequence). The V end was cut by 4 bases, the J end by 1 base, with 10 bases between. The CDR3 is 14 residues long. The CDR3, as DNA: TGTGCCAGCAGCTGGAAGGGCGGGAACACTGAAGCTTTCTTT. Amino acids: CASSWKGGNTEAFF.

This clonotype was observed many times. This chain uses TRBV3-1 with TRBJ2-7; D ambiguous. V lost 5 bases and J 2 bases, leaving 7 bases between the germline ends. The CDR3 is 12 amino acids. CDR1 and CDR2 (germline): LGHDT, YNNKEL (reference sequence). Here the CDR3 DNA reads TGTGCCAGCAGCTCAACGGCCTACGAGCAGTACTTC. It encodes CASSSTAYEQYF.

This clonotype was counted a few times. The chain combines TRBV7-3 with TRBJ2-1; TRBD2 aligns across 12 bases. CDR1 is SGHTA and CDR2 is FQGTGA in the germline V gene. Trimming at V came to 5 bases and at J to 1 base, leaving 6 bases not matched to a gene. The length of the CDR3 is 17 residues. The CDR3: CASSVGTSGYSYNEQFF. CDR3 sequence (DNA): TGTGCCAGCAGCGTCGGGACTAGCGGGTATTCCTACAATGAGCAGTTCTTC.

V is TRBV6-9 and J is TRBJ1-2; D call uncertain. Between the trimmed V and J ends, which lost 8 bases and 2 bases, there was a span of 15 bases. This CDR3 contains 14 residues. CDR1 MNHGY and CDR2 SVAAGI come from the germline V gene. CDR3: CASCDRGANYGYTF. CDR3 bases: TGTGCCAGCTGTGATAGAGGCGCGAACTATGGCTACACCTTC.

The sample holds a few counts of this clonotype. The CDR3 nucleotides are TGTGCCATCAGTGAGAGGACTGGTGCTAGCACAGATACGCAGTATTTT. Translating gives CAISERTGASTDTQYF. The chain is built from TRBV10-3 and TRBJ2-3, with a weak D call TRBD2 (5 bases). V was pared by 2 bases and J by 0 bases, with 12 bases between. Per the germline V gene, CDR1 is ENHRY and CDR2 is SYGVKD. The CDR3 is 16 residues long.

This clonotype has just a few counts. The chain links TRBV6-2 or TRBV6-3 to TRBJ2-3; no firm D call. This CDR3 is built from 14 residues. V was pared by 4 bases and J by 6 bases, with 14 bases between. The germline CDR1 and CDR2 sequences are MNHEY and SVGEGT. The CDR3 is CASSSFSHRDTQYF. CDR3 nucleotide sequence: TGTGCCAGCAGTTCCTTCTCCCATCGGGATACGCAGTATTTT.

The chain couples TRBV24-1 to TRBJ2-3; D not resolved. The ends were cut back, 3 bases at V and 0 bases at J, with 6 bases in the middle. CDR3 length equals 14 residues. CDR1 is KGHDR and CDR2 is SFDVKD in the germline V gene. CDR3 sequence reads: CATSDRESTDTQYF. For the CDR3, the DNA is TGTGCCACCAGTGATCGAGAAAGCACAGATACGCAGTATTTT.

This clonotype occurred many times. The chain combines TRBV20-1 with TRBJ1-5, with D unclear. The CDR3 sequence is 16 residues long. The germline V gene has CDR1 DFQATT and CDR2 SNEGSKA (reference sequence). V lost 3 bases to trimming and J lost 0 bases, with 15 bases between them. The CDR3 region has the DNA TGCAGTGCTAGTGTGGGCCCCAGATATAGCAATCAGCCCCAGCATTTT. Amino acids: CSASVGPRYSNQPQHF.

The rearrangement links TRBV7-9 to TRBJ2-3; D is unclear. The CDR3 is 11 residues long. Trimming took off 2 bases at V and 9 bases at J, with 6 bases between the two ends. Germline V gives CDR1 SEHNR, CDR2 FQNEAQ (reference sequence). The CDR3 region is CASSLMGTQYF. The CDR3 nucleotides are TGTGCCAGCAGCTTAATGGGGACGCAGTATTTT.

This clonotype was seen repeatedly, ten times or more. The chain is built from TRBV2 and TRBJ1-1; the D is unclear. The CDR3 sequence is 11 residues long. Germline CDR1 reads SNHLY; CDR2 reads FYNNEI. Trimming took 11 bases from V and 3 from J, leaving 10 bases between them. CDR3 coding DNA: TGTGCCGGCGGGGTCCACACTGAAGCTTTCTTT. Encoded protein: CAGGVHTEAFF.

V is TRBV20-1 and J is TRBJ1-6, with TRBD1 matching over 9 bases. Looked up from germline, CDR1 is DFQATT and CDR2 is SNEGSKA (reference sequence). The CDR3 has 17 residues. The V segment lost 3 bases and the J segment 9 bases; nucleotides outside the gene matches: 15. CDR3 nucleotides: TGCAGTGCTAGGCCGGCTATGCCGGGACAGGGCAGTTCACCCCTCCACTTT. Protein sequence: CSARPAMPGQGSSPLHF.

In the case of this clonotype: This clone may be a read error of a much larger clone one base away. V is TRBV11-2 and J is TRBJ2-3, with D uncertain. Trimming cost V 1 base and J 8 bases, with 13 bases left between them. The CDR3 is 14 amino acids. Germline CDR1 reads SGHAT; CDR2 reads FQNNGV. The CDR3 DNA is TGTGCCAGCAGCTTAGTGAACCCAGCAGGTACGCAGTATTTT. It is translated as CASSLVNPAGTQYF.

This clonotype was observed at least ten times. The chain uses TRBV30 and TRBJ1-6, with TRBD1 matching over 7 bases. CDR3 length equals 12 residues. V was pared by 6 bases and J by 9 bases, with 5 bases of the junction left unmatched. Germline CDR1 reads GTSNPN; CDR2 reads SVGIG (reference sequence). CDR3 loop: CACRQGPSPLHF. The CDR3 region has the DNA TGTGCCTGTCGACAGGGTCCTTCACCCCTCCACTTT.

This clonotype appeared a few times. The V call is TRBV7-8, the J call TRBJ1-4, with a possible D match to TRBD1 (6 bases). The V end was cut by 5 bases, the J end by 5 bases, with 15 bases between. This CDR3 has 15 amino acids. CDR1 is SGHVS and CDR2 is FQNEAQ in the germline V gene. The DNA for the CDR3 is TGTGCCAGCAGCCGCTCGGGACAAATAAATGAAAAACTGTTTTTT. It yields the protein CASSRSGQINEKLFF.

The sample holds many counts of this clonotype. The CDR3 sequence is CSVAGYDGYTF. CDR3 nucleotide sequence: TGCAGCGTTGCCGGGTACGATGGCTACACCTTC. The chain links TRBV29-1 to TRBJ1-2; no definite D call. The CDR3 sequence is 11 residues long. Germline V CDR1 and CDR2: SQVTM, ANQGSEA. Deletions cut 4 bases from V and 6 bases from J, with 9 bases between.

At least ten counts were recorded for this clonotype. A junction end diverges from the germline sequence, so it may reflect a read error. The V call is TRBV6-6, the J call TRBJ2-1; D may match TRBD1 or TRBD2 (5 bases each). CDR1 and CDR2 from the germline V gene are MNHNY and SVGAGI (reference sequence). CDR3 length: 14 amino acids. The CDR3 nucleotides are TGTGCCAGCAGTTATGGATTCGGCCGGGACGGGGAAATCTTC. This gives the protein CASSYGFGRDGEIF.

There are many counts of this clonotype. The chain carries TRBV6-6 and TRBJ1-4; TRBD1 matches at 12 bases. V trimming: 5 bases; J trimming: 8 bases; junction bases outside the gene matches: 3. Germline assignment: CDR1 MNHNY and CDR2 SVGAGI (reference sequence). CDR3 size: 14 residues. The CDR3 DNA follows: TGTGCCAGCAGTAGGGACAGGGGGCTGGAAAAACTGTTTTTT. Translated: CASSRDRGLEKLFF.

The chain has TRBV29-1 and TRBJ1-2; maybe TRBD1 (6 bases). This CDR3 region has 15 residues. CDR1 is SQVTM, CDR2 ANQGSEA, per germline. Trimming pared 5 bases from V and 0 bases from J, leaving 16 bases between. As DNA, the CDR3 is TGCAGCGTTCCTGGTGGGGGGCCCGCTAACTATGGCTACACCTTC. It codes for CSVPGGGPANYGYTF.

This clonotype appeared many times. V usage is TRBV24-1 and J usage is TRBJ1-2; D not certain. Germline V gene data show CDR1 as KGHDR and CDR2 as SFDVKD. The V end was cut by 3 bases, the J end by 2 bases, with 12 bases between. The CDR3 spans 15 residues. The CDR3 region has the DNA TGTGCCACCAGTGATGAAGGGAGGAACAACTATGGCTACACCTTC. Translating gives CATSDEGRNNYGYTF.

The table lists this clonotype with a few counts. The chain is built from TRBV7-9 and TRBJ2-3; D unresolved. V lost 4 bases and J lost 5, with 13 bases in between. CDR3 length equals 14 residues. Germline lookup yields CDR1 SEHNR and CDR2 FQNEAQ (reference sequence). The CDR3 nucleotides are TGTGCCAGCAGCTCCACGGTAGGCGAAGATACGCAGTATTTT. It specifies CASSSTVGEDTQYF.

This clonotype occurred a few times. This chain links TRBV28 with TRBJ1-5; D unresolved. Trimming removed 4 bases from V and 4 bases from J, with 11 bases in between. The CDR3 runs 14 residues. The V gene's germline CDR1 is MDHEN and CDR2 SYDVKM. The CDR3 is CASSWEAGNQPQHF. The CDR3 DNA reads TGTGCCAGCAGTTGGGAGGCAGGAAATCAGCCCCAGCATTTT.

This clonotype showed up many times. The V call is TRBV28, the J call TRBJ2-7, with D uncertain. Germline loops: CDR1 MDHEN, CDR2 SYDVKM. The CDR3 has 15 residues. Between the trimmed V and J ends, which lost 8 bases and 0 bases, there was a span of 17 bases. As DNA, the CDR3 is TGTGCCAGCGCGGCCCGGATTCTGAACTCCTACGAGCAGTACTTC. Translation gives CASAARILNSYEQYF. The variable domain in full, completed from reference TRBV28 and TRBJ2-7, reads DVKVTQSSRYLVKRTGEKVFLECVQDMDHENMFWYRQDPGLGLRLIYFSYDVKMKEKGDIPEGYSVSREKKERFSLILESASTNQTSMYLCASAARILNSYEQYFGPGTRLTVT.

This clonotype was picked up a small number of times. The chain recombines TRBV11-2 with TRBJ2-1, with 11 bases fitting TRBD2. The junction had 7 bases not matched to a gene; V was cut back by 0 bases and J by 0 bases. Germline loops: CDR1 SGHAT, CDR2 FQNNGV. The CDR3 has 19 amino acids. CDR3 amino acids: CASSLESSGGLSSYNEQFF. The CDR3 region has the DNA TGTGCCAGCAGCTTAGAATCTAGCGGGGGGCTTAGCTCCTACAATGAGCAGTTCTTC. The full variable domain, with the rest looked up from reference TRBV11-2 and TRBJ2-1, is EAGVAQSPRYKIIEKRQSVAFWCNPISGHATLYWYQQILGQGPKLLIQFQNNGVVDDSQLPKDRFSAERLKGVDSTLKIQPAKLEDSAVYLCASSLESSGGLSSYNEQFFGPGTRLTVL.

V and J are TRBV6-5 and TRBJ2-7; TRBD1 agrees at 7 bases. CDR3 length: 13 residues. Per the germline V gene, CDR1 is MNHEY and CDR2 is SVGAGI. V trimming: 7 bases; J trimming: 1 base; junction bases outside the gene matches: 4. The CDR3 DNA sequence: TGTGCCAGCACCATGACAGGGTCCTACGAGCAGTACTTC. Its translation: CASTMTGSYEQYF.